These T cell receptor beta chains were read from a single sample in a study of identical twins. One entry per CDR3 protein results from TCRdb running MiXCR on the 5' RACE reads. Here the sample spans around 240,000 distinct CDR3 sequences, around 6.6% being singletons. These data were also reused for a study on yellow fever vaccine responses in identical twins.

The sample taken for sequencing was memory (CD45RO+) T cells sorted from blood. The receptors derive from a woman younger than 30 in good health. The CDR3 runs from the conserved cysteine through the conserved F or W. Fields, in order: J gene, D gene, clone size, V gene, CDR3 protein, CDR3 DNA. A D gene is named only where the DNA matches it firmly. Only some rows state a clone size, as once, few, many or a class for expanded clones.

j_gene: TRBJ2-5
d_gene: TRBD2
abundance: -
v_gene: TRBV7-9
CDR3aa: CASTAGLAGRTETQYF
CDR3nt: TGTGCCAGCACCGCAGGACTAGCGGGGCGTACGGAGACCCAGTACTTC

j_gene: TRBJ2-3
d_gene: -
abundance: few
v_gene: TRBV18
CDR3aa: CASSLVYRATDTQYF
CDR3nt: TGTGCCAGCTCACTAGTCTACAGGGCCACAGATACGCAGTATTTT

j_gene: TRBJ2-2
d_gene: -
abundance: -
v_gene: TRBV7-2
CDR3aa: CASSLGGTSRELFF
CDR3nt: TGTGCCAGCAGCTTAGGGGGGACGTCAAGGGAGCTGTTTTTT

j_gene: TRBJ2-7
d_gene: -
abundance: few
v_gene: TRBV5-5
CDR3aa: CASSQYHTTYEQYF
CDR3nt: TGTGCCAGCAGCCAATATCACACCACCTACGAGCAGTACTTC

j_gene: TRBJ2-3
d_gene: -
abundance: -
v_gene: TRBV25-1
CDR3aa: CASSEDGGGPTDTQYF
CDR3nt: TGTGCCAGCAGTGAGGATGGGGGGGGCCCCACAGATACGCAGTATTTT

j_gene: TRBJ2-1
d_gene: -
abundance: -
v_gene: TRBV2
CDR3aa: CASSAGRAGNEQFF
CDR3nt: TGTGCCAGCAGTGCGGGAAGGGCTGGGAATGAGCAGTTCTTC

j_gene: TRBJ1-6
d_gene: -
abundance: few
v_gene: TRBV15
CDR3aa: CATSRDGTVNSPLHF
CDR3nt: TGTGCCACCAGCAGAGATGGGACGGTGAATTCACCCCTCCACTTT

j_gene: TRBJ2-7
d_gene: -
abundance: -
v_gene: TRBV12-3/TRBV12-4
CDR3aa: CASSPWGSGDEQYF
CDR3nt: TGTGCCAGCAGCCCTTGGGGGAGTGGGGACGAGCAGTACTTC

j_gene: TRBJ2-7
d_gene: -
abundance: many
v_gene: TRBV12-3/TRBV12-4
CDR3aa: CASSPDSYEQYF
CDR3nt: TGTGCCAGCAGCCCCGACAGCTACGAGCAGTACTTC

j_gene: TRBJ1-4
d_gene: -
abundance: -
v_gene: TRBV25-1
CDR3aa: CASSEARGFEKLFF
CDR3nt: TGTGCCAGCAGTGAAGCCCGCGGTTTCGAAAAACTGTTTTTT

j_gene: TRBJ2-1
d_gene: TRBD2
abundance: few
v_gene: TRBV10-3
CDR3aa: CAISERASGSLGDEQFF
CDR3nt: TGTGCCATCAGTGAGCGGGCTAGCGGGAGCTTAGGGGATGAGCAGTTCTTC

j_gene: TRBJ2-1
d_gene: TRBD2
abundance: few
v_gene: TRBV28
CDR3aa: CASSRPAGVNEQFF
CDR3nt: TGTGCCAGCAGTCGCCCAGCGGGAGTTAATGAGCAGTTCTTC

j_gene: TRBJ2-1
d_gene: -
abundance: -
v_gene: TRBV18
CDR3aa: CASSPPGYSYNEQFF
CDR3nt: TGTGCCAGCTCACCACCTGGGTACTCCTACAATGAGCAGTTCTTC

j_gene: TRBJ2-7
d_gene: -
abundance: -
v_gene: TRBV28
CDR3aa: CASRREEQYF
CDR3nt: TGTGCCAGCAGGAGGGAGGAGCAGTACTTC

j_gene: TRBJ2-5
d_gene: TRBD2
abundance: once
v_gene: TRBV20-1
CDR3aa: CSAFDSGSYETQYF
CDR3nt: TGCAGTGCTTTCGATAGCGGGAGCTATGAGACCCAGTACTTC

j_gene: TRBJ2-1
d_gene: TRBD2
abundance: many
v_gene: TRBV7-3
CDR3aa: CASSPGTSVGLNEQFF
CDR3nt: TGTGCCAGCAGCCCTGGGACTAGCGTTGGGTTAAACGAGCAGTTCTTC

j_gene: TRBJ1-2
d_gene: TRBD1
abundance: many
v_gene: TRBV6-1
CDR3aa: CASAGQGFWANYGYTF
CDR3nt: TGTGCCAGCGCGGGACAGGGGTTTTGGGCTAACTATGGCTACACCTTC

j_gene: TRBJ2-3
d_gene: -
abundance: many
v_gene: TRBV9
CDR3aa: CASSGSRGPGDTQYF
CDR3nt: TGTGCCAGCAGCGGCTCTCGGGGACCGGGAGATACGCAGTATTTT

j_gene: TRBJ2-7
d_gene: -
abundance: many
v_gene: TRBV24-1
CDR3aa: CATSDSGRAYEQYF
CDR3nt: TGTGCCACCAGTGATTCGGGCAGGGCCTACGAGCAGTACTTC

j_gene: TRBJ1-1
d_gene: -
abundance: many
v_gene: TRBV25-1
CDR3aa: CASSEYNRETEAFF
CDR3nt: TGTGCCAGCAGTGAATATAACAGGGAAACTGAAGCTTTCTTT

j_gene: TRBJ1-1
d_gene: -
abundance: -
v_gene: TRBV5-6
CDR3aa: CASSALVRTEAFF
CDR3nt: TGTGCCAGCAGCGCCTTAGTGAGGACTGAAGCTTTCTTT

j_gene: TRBJ1-5
d_gene: -
abundance: few
v_gene: TRBV15
CDR3aa: CATSRKASSNQPQHF
CDR3nt: TGTGCCACCAGCCGTAAAGCCAGTAGCAATCAGCCCCAGCATTTT

j_gene: TRBJ2-7
d_gene: -
abundance: -
v_gene: TRBV5-1
CDR3aa: CASSLGSGGNSYEQYF
CDR3nt: TGCGCCAGCAGTTTAGGGTCCGGCGGGAACTCCTACGAGCAGTACTTC

j_gene: TRBJ2-2
d_gene: -
abundance: few
v_gene: TRBV20-1
CDR3aa: CSASRASPNTGELFF
CDR3nt: TGCAGTGCTAGTCGTGCTAGCCCTAACACCGGGGAGCTGTTTTTT

j_gene: TRBJ2-5
d_gene: TRBD2
abundance: few
v_gene: TRBV3-1
CDR3aa: CASSQILAGDWETQYF
CDR3nt: TGTGCCAGCAGCCAAATCCTTGCGGGAGATTGGGAGACCCAGTACTTC

j_gene: TRBJ2-7
d_gene: TRBD2
abundance: many
v_gene: TRBV7-3
CDR3aa: CASSLTGTSGSSYEQYF
CDR3nt: TGTGCCAGCAGCTTAACGGGGACTAGCGGGAGCTCCTACGAGCAGTACTTC

j_gene: TRBJ2-3
d_gene: -
abundance: -
v_gene: TRBV10-1
CDR3aa: CASSEMEGRRSTDTQYF
CDR3nt: TGCGCCAGCAGTGAGATGGAGGGACGGAGAAGCACAGATACGCAGTATTTT